One and the same sample provided the 5 T cell receptor beta chains below, sequenced in a study of CD8 T cells in Susac syndrome. It was with random hexamers that 0.5 to 1 ug RNA was reverse transcribed. Using its own MiXCR run on the immunoSEQ multiplex PCR reads, TCRdb lists one record per CDR3 protein. The table records approximately 150,000 distinct CDR3 sequences, 94% of them present only once. The sequenced sample consisted of CD4+ T cells from PBMCs. The receptors shown here come from a human donor in good health.

The chain recombines TRBV4-1 with TRBJ2-7, with TRBD1 as a possible D gene (5 bases). Germline V CDR1 and CDR2: MGHRA, YSYEKL. The CDR3 runs to 17 residues. V lost 8 bases and J lost 2, with 25 bases in between. This CDR3 is CASSVVTSGSKPYEQYF. The CDR3 DNA reads TGCGCCAGCTCGGTGGTTACGTCAGGGTCAAAACCCTACGAGCAGTACTTC.

The chain joins TRBV28 to TRBJ2-7; 10 bases align to TRBD1. CDR1 and CDR2 (germline): MDHEN, SYDVKM. CDR3 length: 15 residues. V shed 6 bases and J 4 bases; nucleotides not matched to a gene: 9. This CDR3 reads CASRRDRGFLYEQYF. The CDR3 DNA is TGTGCCAGCAGGAGGGACAGGGGTTTTTTATACGAGCAGTACTTC.

The J gene is TRBJ2-7, the V gene TRBV6-1; D possibly matches TRBD1 or TRBD2 (5 bases each). The ends were cut back, 7 bases at V and 7 bases at J, with 23 bases in the middle. The CDR3 length is 15 residues. The germline V gene encodes CDR1 MNHNS and CDR2 SASEGT. The CDR3 bases are TGTGCCAGCACAGGGAGAAGCGAAAGGAGGACGGAGCAGTACTTC. Translation: CASTGRSERRTEQYF.

The chain combines TRBV3-1 with TRBJ2-7, with D possibly TRBD1 on 5 matching bases. This CDR3 spans 14 amino acids. Germline values: CDR1 LGHDT, CDR2 YNNKEL (reference sequence). V dropped 1 base and J dropped 6 bases, with 13 bases sitting between them. The CDR3 protein is CASSQAQTAREQYF. The CDR3, as DNA: TGTGCCAGCAGCCAAGCCCAGACAGCCCGCGAGCAGTACTTC.

This clonotype was counted once. This chain connects TRBV5-4 to TRBJ1-1, with TRBD1 matching 7 bases. Germline V gene sequence: CDR1 SGHNT, CDR2 YYREEE (reference sequence). Trimming took 4 bases from V and 5 from J; bases not matched to a gene: 14. The CDR3 runs 16 residues. CDR3 nucleotides: TGTGCCAGCAGCCGACAGGGTCGGGATCCGGGAACTGAAGCTTTCTTT. Amino acids: CASSRQGRDPGTEAFF.